These T cell receptor beta chains were read from a single sample in a study of cytomegalovirus exposure and HLA in healthy donors. Sequenced by immunoSEQ multiplex PCR; TCRdb stores in-frame clones only, minus some. This sample yields approximately 130,000 clones, of which around 78% are seen a single time; about 1.8% belongs to the top ten. The specimen sequenced was PBMCs. The receptors were sampled from a female donor in good health and CMV-seropositive. The CDR3 runs from the conserved cysteine through the conserved F or W.

V gene	J gene	CDR3 protein
TRBV6-1	TRBJ1-1	CASRGAAGSTEAFF
TRBV29-1	TRBJ1-4	CSAGGFANEKLFF
TRBV6-1	TRBJ1-3	CASTPIRVSGNTIYF
TRBV7-9	TRBJ2-5	CASSPASQETQYF
TRBV5-1	TRBJ1-1	CASSLTGAEAFF
TRBV27	TRBJ2-1	CASSGGTSGSWEQFF
TRBV29-1	TRBJ2-3	CSVTQRERATDTQYF
TRBV6-6	TRBJ2-5	CATTNRGQETQYF
TRBV5-3	TRBJ2-1	CARRTGVAGASSYNEQFF
TRBV6-5	TRBJ1-1	CASSTTGNTEAFF
TRBV30	TRBJ1-6	CAWRTGTNSPLHF
TRBV7-9	TRBJ2-5	CASSPPLAGGGETQYF
TRBV6-5	TRBJ1-1	CASSYRTGEAFF
TRBV5-6	TRBJ2-1	CASSLRDRYNEQFF
TRBV7-7	TRBJ1-2	CASILGRDYGYTF
TRBV29-1	TRBJ2-7	CSVPGTGPTYEQYF
TRBV4-2	TRBJ2-1	CASSQDRGLFNEQFF
TRBV7-2	TRBJ1-3	CASSLSGVGANTIYF
TRBV6-5	TRBJ2-7	CASSWGQGPYEQYF
TRBV6-1	TRBJ2-7	CASTQGGESDEQYF
TRBV7-6	TRBJ1-1	CASSSDPGTGVRTEAFF
TRBV30	TRBJ2-5	CAWSVHETQYF
TRBV11-2	TRBJ2-6	CASSLSADSSGANVLTF
TRBV18	TRBJ2-7	CASSSGQGYEQYF
TRBV9	TRBJ1-5	CASSAWAASNQPQHF
TRBV5-4	TRBJ1-4	CASSLESWQGGEKLFF
TRBV5-1	TRBJ2-2	CASSLTSITGELFF
TRBV19	TRBJ1-1	CATRGQGAPNTEAFF
TRBV19	TRBJ2-7	CASSIGTSASYEQYF
TRBV18	TRBJ2-7	CASSPGGLAGVHEQYF
TRBV2	TRBJ1-1	CASSVRGMNTEAFF
TRBV28	TRBJ2-7	CASSSSRLTYEQYF
TRBV11-1	TRBJ2-7	CASSLDRGHEQYF
TRBV10-3	TRBJ1-3	CAISRDRGLYPIYF
TRBV4-1	TRBJ2-3	CASSQLASGASDTQYF